The 21 T cell receptor beta chains in this list originate from one sample, sequenced in a study of blood T cell repertoires in COVID-19. Libraries were prepared by immunoSEQ multiplex PCR; TCRdb keeps only in-frame clonotypes and omits some of them. This table holds about 97,000 clones, 75% to 95% found once. The sample was peripheral blood. The receptors were sampled from a man aged 18 to 29 with acute or convalescent COVID-19.

This chain uses TRBV5-1 with TRBJ2-5; 7 bases are shared with TRBD1. V trimming: 4 bases; J trimming: 5 bases; junction bases outside the gene matches: 8. This CDR3 is 14 amino acids long. CDR1 is SGHRS, CDR2 YFSETQ, per germline. Here the CDR3 reads CASSIEGAQETQYF. The CDR3 DNA is TGCGCCAGCAGCATTGAGGGGGCACAGGAGACCCAGTACTTC.

This chain connects TRBV5-1 to TRBJ1-2; 7 bases match TRBD1. V trimming: 4 bases; J trimming: 6 bases; junction bases outside the gene matches: 12. The CDR3 length is 15 residues. Germline V CDR1 and CDR2: SGHRS, YFSETQ. The CDR3 is CASSPYSTGWDGYTF. CDR3 DNA sequence: TGCGCCAGCAGCCCTTATTCGACAGGGTGGGATGGCTACACCTTC.

This rearrangement joins TRBV6-5 to TRBJ2-1, with 7 bases matching TRBD2. The CDR3 runs to 16 residues. Germline-derived CDR1 and CDR2 are MNHEY and SVGAGI. Germline trimming cut 0 bases from V and 3 bases from J; bases unmatched to any gene: 5. The CDR3 DNA sequence: TGTGCCAGCAGTTACTCGACACTAGCGAGCTACAATGAGCAGTTCTTC. This sequence encodes CASSYSTLASYNEQFF.

The genes are TRBV6-5 and TRBJ1-1; 7 positions agree with TRBD1. Losses at the gene ends were 5 bases for V and 5 bases for J; bases not matched to a gene: 2. This CDR3 is built from 12 residues. Germline V lookup: CDR1 MNHEY, CDR2 SVGAGI. The CDR3 bases are TGTGCCAGCAGTCTACAGGGGACTGAAGCTTTCTTT. This codes for CASSLQGTEAFF.

This rearrangement joins TRBV29-1 to TRBJ1-2, with 7 bases aligning to TRBD1. The CDR3 is 14 amino acids. CDR1 and CDR2 from the germline V gene are SQVTM and ANQGSEA. J lost 7 bases, V lost 4 bases, and 12 bases had no gene match. CDR3 sequence reads: CSVVVGQGGVGYTF. The CDR3 DNA follows: TGCAGCGTTGTAGTGGGGCAGGGGGGTGTTGGCTACACCTTC.

This chain connects TRBV15 to TRBJ1-5, with D maybe TRBD1 (6 bases). In germline, CDR1 is LNHNV, CDR2 YYDKDF (reference sequence). V dropped 5 bases and J dropped 6 bases, with 23 bases sitting between them. CDR3 size: 17 residues. Here the CDR3 reads CATSPRGSTGTGQPQHF. CDR3 in DNA: TGTGCCACCAGCCCACGTGGGTCTACAGGGACGGGTCAGCCCCAGCATTTT.

This chain connects TRBV29-1 to TRBJ1-2; D uncertain. Germline V CDR1 and CDR2: SQVTM, ANQGSEA. The CDR3 contains 11 residues. The V end lost 2 bases, the J end lost 6 bases, and 7 bases lay between the germline ends. The CDR3 nucleotides read TGCAGCGTTGAACGGCAGGATGGCTACACCTTC. Protein product: CSVERQDGYTF.

This chain uses TRBV7-9 with TRBJ2-1, with TRBD1 identical over 12 bases. This CDR3 is built from 13 residues. The V gene's germline CDR1 is SEHNR and CDR2 FQNEAQ (reference sequence). V was clipped by 6 bases and J by 16 bases; unmatched bases: 10. The CDR3 sequence is CASSPGQGAVEFF. The CDR3, as DNA: TGTGCCAGCAGTCCGGGACAGGGGGCCGTCGAATTCTTC.

V gene TRBV6-2 or TRBV6-3 combines with J gene TRBJ1-6; TRBD1 matches 8 bases. This CDR3 has 16 amino acids. Germline trimming cut 4 bases from V and 4 bases from J; bases unmatched to any gene: 6. CDR1 is MNHEY and CDR2 is SVGEGT in the germline V gene. In DNA, the CDR3 is TGTGCCAGCAGTTTCCGACAGGGGCATTATAATTCACCCCTCCACTTT. This sequence encodes CASSFRQGHYNSPLHF.

This clone was counted between two and nine times. The rearrangement uses TRBV10-3 and TRBJ1-2; 9 bases are shared with TRBD1. In germline, CDR1 is ENHRY, CDR2 SYGVKD. The V and J ends lost 9 bases and 6 bases, in that order; junction bases with no gene match: 8. The CDR3 covers 13 residues. This CDR3 is CAIRGTGTHGYTF. CDR3 in DNA: TGTGCCATAAGAGGGACAGGGACGCATGGCTACACCTTC.

V gene TRBV19 combines with J gene TRBJ2-7, with unresolved D. CDR1 is LNHDA and CDR2 is SQIVND in the germline V gene (reference sequence). This CDR3 comprises 15 residues. Trimming shortened V by 5 bases and J by 0 bases, and 14 bases separated the two germline ends. CDR3 DNA sequence: TGTGCCAGTAGTGTAGGCGGCAGTCTCTCCTACGAGCAGTACTTC. As protein: CASSVGGSLSYEQYF. The full variable domain, its missing parts supplied by reference TRBV19 and TRBJ2-7, is DGGITQSPKYLFRKEGQNVTLSCEQNLNHDAMYWYRQDPGQGLRLIYYSQIVNDFQKGDIAEGYSVSREKKESFPLTVTSAQKNPTAFYLCASSVGGSLSYEQYFGPGTRLTVT.

The chain uses TRBV9 and TRBJ2-2; TRBD2 matches 8 bases. Per the germline V gene, CDR1 is SGDLS and CDR2 is YYNGEE. The CDR3 runs to 13 residues. V gave up 4 bases and J gave up 6 bases; unmatched junction bases: 2. The CDR3: CASSPGGSGELFF. CDR3 nucleotides: TGTGCCAGCAGCCCGGGGGGGTCCGGGGAGCTGTTTTTT.

This chain uses TRBV3-1 (or the pseudogene TRBV3-2) with TRBJ1-6, with TRBD1 matching 7 bases. Germline lookup yields CDR1 LGHDT and CDR2 YNNKEL (reference sequence). V trimming: 3 bases; J trimming: 7 bases; junction bases outside the gene matches: 6. The CDR3 consists of 15 residues. The CDR3 sequence is CASSQDRLRNSPLHF. The CDR3 DNA sequence: TGTGCCAGCAGCCAGGACAGGTTGAGGAATTCACCCCTCCACTTT.

This sequence joins TRBV4-2 and TRBJ2-3, with TRBD2 as a possible D gene (6 bases). Germline CDR1 is LGHNA and CDR2 is YNFKEQ. CDR3 size: 15 residues. V shed 3 bases and J shed 2 bases, with 12 bases lying between them. The CDR3 region has the DNA TGTGCCAGCAGCCAGACACGGGGGTCCACAGATACGCAGTATTTT. It codes for CASSQTRGSTDTQYF.

V gene TRBV5-6 combines with J gene TRBJ1-2, with 7 positions matching TRBD1. CDR3 length equals 16 residues. In germline, CDR1 is SGHDT, CDR2 YYEEEE. V was pared by 3 bases and J by 2 bases, with 10 bases of the junction left unmatched. The CDR3 region is CASSSNWDSPNYGYTF. The CDR3 nucleotides are TGTGCCAGCAGCTCGAACTGGGACAGCCCCAACTATGGCTACACCTTC.

The sample holds a few counts of this clone. The chain is built from TRBV11-2 and TRBJ1-1, with TRBD1 matching 7 bases. The CDR3 has 14 amino acids. Germline V gene sequence: CDR1 SGHAT, CDR2 FQNNGV. Trimming removed 4 bases from V and 1 base from J; junction bases left unmatched: 3. CDR3 protein: CASSSHRGNTEAFF. CDR3 DNA sequence: TGTGCCAGCAGCTCCCACAGGGGGAACACTGAAGCTTTCTTT.

This chain joins TRBV5-1 and TRBJ2-7; 8 positions match TRBD1. The CDR3 sequence is 16 residues long. Germline V gene sequence: CDR1 SGHRS, CDR2 YFSETQ. V gave up 4 bases and J gave up 3 bases; unmatched junction bases: 12. The CDR3 is CASSLTTGEAFYEQYF. In nucleotides, the CDR3 is TGCGCCAGCAGCCTGACGACAGGGGAAGCGTTCTACGAGCAGTACTTC.

The genes are TRBV12-5 and TRBJ1-5, with 9 bases identical to TRBD1. Trimming cost V 7 bases and J 4 bases; bases outside gene matches: 2. Germline CDR1 is LGHNT and CDR2 is FRNRAP. The CDR3 totals 13 residues. CDR3 sequence (DNA): TGTGCTAGTGCCGGGACAGGGAATCAGCCCCAGCATTTT. It specifies CASAGTGNQPQHF.

The chain has TRBV19 and TRBJ2-1; 11 bases fit TRBD2. From germline, CDR1 is LNHDA and CDR2 SQIVND (reference sequence). Trimming took 3 bases from V and 4 from J; bases not matched to a gene: 8. The CDR3 extends over 17 amino acids. This CDR3 reads CASSIRASGGRYNEQFF. CDR3 DNA sequence: TGTGCCAGTAGTATTCGGGCTAGCGGGGGGAGGTACAATGAGCAGTTCTTC.

This clone turned up a few times. J is TRBJ2-7 and V is TRBV5-4, with a weak D call TRBD2 (6 bases). The CDR3 has 17 residues. The V end was cut by 2 bases, the J end by 3 bases, with 21 bases between. Germline values: CDR1 SGHNT, CDR2 YYREEE (reference sequence). The CDR3 DNA follows: TGTGCCAGCAGCTTCGATGACCCCGGGACTCTAAGCTACGAGCAGTACTTC. This sequence encodes CASSFDDPGTLSYEQYF.

The V gene is TRBV29-1, the J gene TRBJ2-2, with a tentative D call TRBD1 (6 bases). CDR1 and CDR2 from the germline V gene are SQVTM and ANQGSEA. The CDR3 is 15 residues long. The germline V and J ends were trimmed by 6 bases and 0 bases, with 14 bases remaining between them. DNA for the CDR3: TGCAGCGTCGGTACAGGGATATCGAACACCGGGGAGCTGTTTTTT. As protein: CSVGTGISNTGELFF.